This T cell receptor (beta chain) is drawn from a study of T cell responses to AZD1222 COVID-19 vaccine. Findings and caveats of the study: Only six or seven AZD1222 recipients tested seropositive at baseline. Possibly, clonal diversity was underestimated; donors were largely white British and included more females. Regions left unmutated in variants are reportedly the target of nearly half of spike-specific TCRs. A rise in Spike-specific TCR breadth and depth followed two AZD1222 doses.

Comments on this clone: Its antigen is still unknown.

This table comes from immunoSEQ multiplex PCR, and its TCRdb copy is limited to in-frame clones, with some not included. Of some 150,000 clones listed, about 82% were seen once; the top ten hold approximately 5%. The sequencing here drew on peripheral blood, taken 28 days after the second AZD1222 dose. This TCR came from an adult who received the AZD1222 COVID-19 vaccine.

The CDR3 DNA sequence: TGTGCCAGTATGGGGAGGGCTAGCCCGTTAGTTGAGGAGCAGTTCTTC. Protein: CASMGRASPLVEEQFF. This rearrangement joins TRBV19 to TRBJ2-1; TRBD2 agrees at 7 bases. The CDR3 length is 16 residues. Looked up from germline, CDR1 is LNHDA and CDR2 is SQIVND (reference sequence). The trim removed 7 bases at V and 10 bases at J, leaving 19 bases unmatched.